This passage covers 28 T cell receptor beta chains from one sample sequenced in a study of Ad26.COV2.S vaccination and SARS-CoV-2 variants. Assay: immunoSEQ multiplex PCR; the TCRdb copy retains only in-frame clones and omits some. In the table there are roughly 410,000 clones, about four fifths of which are singletons. Treatment specified: some 20 received Ad26.COV2.S at low or high dose, single or two shots; about 5 received placebo; per-sample allocation not given. Samples analyzed were those drawn on day 63 after the first vaccine or placebo injection. The input for sequencing was peripheral blood, taken in a trial of Ad26.COV2.S vaccine versus placebo. These receptors all come from a person aged 18-60 years who received the Ad26.COV2.S COVID-19 vaccine or a placebo.

This rearrangement joins TRBV5-4 to TRBJ1-2, with TRBD1 as a possible D gene (5 bases). The CDR3 length is 14 residues. The V and J ends lost 1 base and 4 bases respectively, with 11 bases between them. Germline loops: CDR1 SGHNT, CDR2 YYREEE (reference sequence). Here the CDR3 reads CASSLRARGYGYTF. CDR3 DNA sequence: TGTGCCAGCAGCTTGAGGGCTAGGGGCTATGGCTACACCTTC.

The V and J genes are TRBV5-1 and TRBJ2-3; possible D gene TRBD2, 6 bases. Germline assignment: CDR1 SGHRS and CDR2 YFSETQ. Trimming removed 5 bases from V and 5 bases from J, with 18 bases in between. The CDR3 is 15 residues long. Here the CDR3 reads CASRDLRLEEDTQYF. The DNA of the CDR3 is TGCGCCAGCAGGGACCTGCGACTAGAGGAAGATACGCAGTATTTT.

This clone was observed a few times. The chain employs TRBV9 and TRBJ1-2; 7 bases align to TRBD1. Per the germline V gene, CDR1 is SGDLS and CDR2 is YYNGEE. The CDR3 spans 14 residues. The ends lost 6 bases at V and 4 bases at J; junction bases unmatched: 9. The CDR3 is CASTPGEGAYGYTF. CDR3 sequence (DNA): TGTGCCAGCACCCCAGGCGAGGGGGCCTATGGCTACACCTTC.

The J gene is TRBJ1-2, the V gene TRBV9, with D possibly TRBD1 on 5 matching bases. Trimming left V 4 bases short and J 8 bases short, with 18 bases between. This CDR3 has 14 amino acids. Germline V lookup: CDR1 SGDLS, CDR2 YYNGEE. The CDR3 coding sequence is TGTGCCAGCAGCCCCACCTTTAATCGGGGCGGCTACACCTTC. Protein sequence: CASSPTFNRGGYTF.

A single count supports this clone. The chain recombines TRBV19 with TRBJ2-5; TRBD2 matches 9 bases. The germline CDR1 and CDR2 sequences are LNHDA and SQIVND (reference sequence). The CDR3 is 15 amino acids. The CDR3 protein is CDVGQTSGHQETQYF. In DNA form, the CDR3 reads TGTGACGTGGGCCAGACTAGCGGCCACCAAGAGACCCAGTACTTC.

The chain employs TRBV7-3 and TRBJ2-3, with 8 bases that match TRBD2. The CDR3 is 17 residues long. Looked up from germline, CDR1 is SGHTA and CDR2 is FQGTGA. V gave up 1 base and J gave up 2 bases; unmatched junction bases: 8. CDR3 residues: CASSLSPTSEYTDTQYF. CDR3 sequence (DNA): TGTGCCAGCAGCTTAAGCCCGACTAGCGAATACACAGATACGCAGTATTTT.

This clone was recorded once. This chain connects TRBV20-1 to TRBJ2-3; D unclear. V shed 6 bases and J shed 5 bases, with 9 bases lying between them. Per germline, CDR1 DFQATT and CDR2 SNEGSKA (reference sequence). The CDR3 totals 11 residues. The DNA for the CDR3 is TGCAGTGCCCACTATCTAGATACGCAGTATTTT. Protein product: CSAHYLDTQYF.

This clone was recorded only once. The chain carries TRBV4-2 and TRBJ1-3, with TRBD1 as a possible D gene (5 bases). V was pared by 0 bases and J by 5 bases, with 11 bases between. Looked up from germline, CDR1 is LGHNA and CDR2 is YNFKEQ. The CDR3 consists of 15 residues. The CDR3 here is CASSQDPRDRNTIYF. Written as DNA, the CDR3 is TGTGCCAGCAGCCAAGATCCGAGGGACCGAAACACCATATATTTT.

This rearrangement joins TRBV13 to TRBJ2-7; 12 nucleotides align to TRBD2. J was trimmed by 7 bases and V by 5 bases; bases with no gene match: 6. Germline assignment: CDR1 PRHDT and CDR2 FYEKMQ (reference sequence). The CDR3 runs 14 residues. The CDR3 DNA reads as TGTGCCAGCAGCCCCACTAGCGGGAGGATGGAGCAGTACTTC. Encoded protein: CASSPTSGRMEQYF.

V usage is TRBV4-1 and J usage is TRBJ1-1; unclear D gene. The germline CDR1 and CDR2 sequences are MGHRA and YSYEKL. Trimming left V 4 bases short and J 1 base short, with 13 bases between. The CDR3 is made up of 15 amino acids. CDR3 residues: CASSPILLKNTEAFF. DNA for the CDR3: TGCGCCAGCAGCCCTATTCTACTCAAGAACACTGAAGCTTTCTTT.

The genes are TRBV24-1 and TRBJ2-1; D remains unclear. V lost 4 bases and J 0 bases, leaving 12 bases between the germline ends. The V gene's germline CDR1 is KGHDR and CDR2 SFDVKD. The CDR3 consists of 16 residues. The CDR3 is CATSDLDASSYNEQFF. In DNA, the CDR3 is TGTGCCACCAGTGACCTGGACGCCTCCTCCTACAATGAGCAGTTCTTC.

This clone was seen only a few times. The V gene is TRBV2, the J gene TRBJ2-7; TRBD2 matches at 7 bases. There are 16 residues in the CDR3. The J segment lost 3 bases and the V segment lost 6 bases, leaving 14 bases of the junction unmatched. CDR1 and CDR2 (germline): SNHLY, FYNNEI. CDR3 DNA: TGTGCCAGCAGGGGAGGGCCAGGAAGGAAGGGCTACGAGCAGTACTTC. The encoded protein is CASRGGPGRKGYEQYF.

This clone was observed a few times. V is TRBV6-5 and J is TRBJ2-3; 11 bases align to TRBD2. This CDR3 is 15 amino acids long. V lost 6 bases to trimming and J lost 4 bases; unmatched junction nucleotides: 6. In germline, CDR1 is MNHEY, CDR2 SVGAGI. CDR3 in DNA: TGTGCCAGCAGCCCACTAGCGGGAGAGGCAGATACGCAGTATTTT. Its translation is CASSPLAGEADTQYF.

The gene calls are TRBV3-1 (or the pseudogene TRBV3-2) and TRBJ1-6, with 7 bases that match TRBD1. Germline V gene sequence: CDR1 LGHDT, CDR2 YNNKEL (reference sequence). With V trimmed by 5 bases and J by 4 bases, 5 bases remained unmatched. The CDR3 consists of 15 residues. The chain's CDR3 is CASSSTGPYNSPLHF. The CDR3, as DNA: TGTGCCAGCAGCTCGACAGGGCCTTATAATTCACCCCTCCACTTT.

The chain links TRBV19 to TRBJ2-7; weak D call: TRBD1 (6 bases). V lost 3 bases and J 9 bases, leaving 21 bases between the germline ends. The CDR3 has 15 residues. The germline gives CDR1 LNHDA, CDR2 SQIVND (reference sequence). Here the CDR3 reads CASSIPGWGPGGQYF. CDR3 sequence (DNA): TGTGCCAGTAGTATCCCCGGCTGGGGGCCGGGCGGGCAGTACTTC.

V and J are TRBV7-2 and TRBJ1-2; TRBD1 aligns across 7 bases. Germline trimming cut 5 bases from V and 4 bases from J; bases unmatched to any gene: 10. CDR1 is SGHTA and CDR2 is FQGNSA in the germline V gene. This CDR3 has 15 amino acids. CDR3 sequence: CASSPSGTAIYGYTF. The CDR3, as DNA: TGTGCCAGCAGCCCCTCCGGGACAGCGATCTATGGCTACACCTTC.

The chain carries TRBV6-6 and TRBJ2-2; 8 nucleotides match TRBD1. The CDR3 covers 16 residues. Germline assignment: CDR1 MNHNY and CDR2 SVGAGI (reference sequence). V dropped 4 bases and J dropped 2; count of bases not matched to a gene: 6. The chain's CDR3 is CASSSHRGDNTGELFF. The CDR3 bases are TGTGCCAGCAGTTCGCACAGGGGGGATAACACCGGGGAGCTGTTTTTT.

The genes are TRBV9 and TRBJ2-3, with D perhaps matching TRBD2 (6 bases). The CDR3 is 13 amino acids. With 3 bases removed from V and 6 bases from J, the gap between germline ends came to 11 bases. From germline, CDR1 is SGDLS and CDR2 YYNGEE. CDR3: CASSGDFRDTQYF. In DNA, the CDR3 is TGTGCCAGCAGCGGGGACTTTCGGGATACGCAGTATTTT. The whole variable domain, remainder taken from reference TRBV9 and TRBJ2-3, is DSGVTQTPKHLITATGQRVTLRCSPRSGDLSVYWYQQSLDQGLQFLIQYYNGEERAKGNILERFSAQQFPDLHSELNLSSLELGDSALYFCASSGDFRDTQYFGPGTRLTVL.

The chain is built from TRBV23-1 and TRBJ1-1; maybe TRBD1 (6 bases). TRBV23-1 is labeled an ORF, and its function is uncertain. The CDR3 sequence is 14 residues long. The V gene lost 7 bases and the J gene lost 4 bases, with 16 bases spanning the gap. The CDR3 is CASISGELSTEAFF. In DNA, the CDR3 is TGCGCCAGCATTTCAGGGGAGTTGAGCACTGAAGCTTTCTTT.

CDR3 residues: CASSNDRGAGNTIYF. CDR3 sequence (DNA): TGTGCCAGCAGTAACGACAGGGGGGCCGGAAACACCATATATTTT. The rearrangement joins TRBV9 to TRBJ1-3, with 9 bases aligning to TRBD1. There are 15 residues in the CDR3. V dropped 5 bases and J dropped 4; count of bases not matched to a gene: 7. Germline V gene data show CDR1 as SGDLS and CDR2 as YYNGEE.

This clone was counted a single time. The V call is TRBV6-6, the J call TRBJ1-1; D is ambiguous. V lost 7 bases, J lost 2 bases, and 11 bases lay in between. Germline CDR1 is MNHNY and CDR2 is SVGAGI (reference sequence). CDR3 length: 13 residues. For the CDR3, the DNA is TGTGCCAGCACCTTCTCCGGCAACACTGAAGCTTTCTTT. Translation gives CASTFSGNTEAFF.

V and J are TRBV7-9 and TRBJ2-2; D unclear. CDR1 is SEHNR, CDR2 FQNEAQ, per germline (reference sequence). The CDR3 has 16 residues. V lost 8 bases and J 0 bases, leaving 16 bases between the germline ends. CDR3 amino acids: CASAINGAANTGELFF. CDR3 DNA: TGTGCCAGCGCAATAAATGGCGCTGCGAACACCGGGGAGCTGTTTTTT.

The CDR3 reads CASSKEDRDNTEAFF. Written as DNA, the CDR3 is TGTGCCAGCAGCAAAGAGGACAGGGACAACACTGAAGCTTTCTTT. The chain couples TRBV21-1 to TRBJ1-1; TRBD1 is the table's D call and was not checked against the DNA. TRBV21-1 counts as a pseudogene. This CDR3 is built from 15 residues.

This rearrangement joins TRBV5-1 to TRBJ1-4; D is unresolved. This CDR3 comprises 16 residues. Trimming stripped 0 bases from V and 1 base from J, with 10 bases between. CDR1 is SGHRS and CDR2 is YFSETQ in the germline V gene. In nucleotides, the CDR3 is TGCGCCAGCAGCTTGGAACCGGTCGGAACTAATGAAAAACTGTTTTTT. This encodes CASSLEPVGTNEKLFF.

V usage is TRBV5-1 and J usage is TRBJ2-7; TRBD1 or TRBD2 may be the D gene (5 bases each). The CDR3 runs to 15 residues. The V gene lost 2 bases and the J gene lost 3 bases, with 15 bases spanning the gap. Germline values: CDR1 SGHRS, CDR2 YFSETQ. The CDR3 region is CASSFGTDPFYEQYF. CDR3 sequence (DNA): TGCGCCAGCAGCTTCGGGACGGACCCCTTCTACGAGCAGTACTTC.

The V call is TRBV18, the J call TRBJ2-1; D remains unclear. CDR3 length: 16 amino acids. The V end was cut by 2 bases, the J end by 6 bases, with 17 bases between. CDR1 is KGHSH, CDR2 LQKENI, per germline. The CDR3 is CASSPSSSGRSNEQFF. For the CDR3, the DNA is TGTGCCAGCTCACCATCATCCTCTGGCCGGAGCAATGAGCAGTTCTTC.

V is TRBV27 and J is TRBJ1-5; a possible D gene is TRBD1 (6 bases). Germline CDR1 and CDR2: MNHEY and SMNVEV (reference sequence). The CDR3 runs 16 residues. Trimming left V 5 bases short and J 2 bases short, with 16 bases between. For the CDR3, the DNA is TGTGCCAGCAGTCGCGGGGGGGGCAGGGGCAATCAGCCCCAGCATTTT. Its protein is CASSRGGGRGNQPQHF.

The genes are TRBV10-3 and TRBJ2-1; D might be TRBD1 or TRBD2, each matching 5 bases. The V gene lost 10 bases and the J gene lost 5 bases, with 12 bases spanning the gap. Looked up from germline, CDR1 is ENHRY and CDR2 is SYGVKD. The CDR3 has 12 residues. The CDR3 DNA reads as TGTGCCACTCGGCGAGGGGACAATGAGCAGTTCTTC. Its translation is CATRRGDNEQFF.